This T cell receptor beta chain was retrieved from a study of blood T cell repertoires in COVID-19. Turning to the study itself: Sites in the United States, Italy and Spain provided acute and convalescent COVID-19 samples.

Sequencing used immunoSEQ multiplex PCR; TCRdb keeps in-frame clones, though not all of them. This sample carries approximately 290,000 clones, about 91% of them seen once, and the ten largest clones take around 12%. The ends were cut back, 8 bases at V and 4 bases at J, with 8 bases in the middle. Germline loops: CDR1 MDHEN, CDR2 SYDVKM. The CDR3 runs to 11 residues. The V and J genes are TRBV28 and TRBJ1-2; D is perhaps TRBD1 (5 bases). The specimen sequenced was peripheral blood. The sequence was obtained from a woman in her sixties or seventies with acute or convalescent COVID-19. The CDR3 DNA follows: TGTGCCAGCGAGACAGCCTATGGCTACACCTTC. Protein product: CASETAYGYTF.